This section outlines one T cell receptor beta chain sequence together with its context. The antigen remains undetermined. The sample comes from a study of T cell responses to AZD1222 COVID-19 vaccine. On the study more broadly: Combined were second doses at about 4 or about 12 weeks. Study-level points and caveats: Only five or six AZD1222 recipients were seropositive at baseline. Spike-specific TCR depth and breadth grew after two AZD1222 doses. Donors were mostly white British, more females; clonal diversity possibly underestimated.

The table came from immunoSEQ multiplex PCR; TCRdb's copy has only in-frame clones and leaves some out. The sample includes fewer than 130,000 clones, 85% to 95% of them seen just once. Germline loops: CDR1 LNHDA, CDR2 SQIVND (reference sequence). V lost 0 bases and J 14 bases, leaving 10 bases between the germline ends. This CDR3 has 12 amino acids. The source was peripheral blood, collected on day 0 of AZD1222 vaccination. The V call is TRBV19, the J call TRBJ1-4; no definite D call. The sequence was collected from an adult in good health. The CDR3 nucleotides are TGTGCCAGTAGTATAGAAGGCAGGAGGCTGTTTTTT. Encoded protein: CASSIEGRRLFF. Full variable domain (rest looked up from reference TRBV19 and TRBJ1-4): DGGITQSPKYLFRKEGQNVTLSCEQNLNHDAMYWYRQDPGQGLRLIYYSQIVNDFQKGDIAEGYSVSREKKESFPLTVTSAQKNPTAFYLCASSIEGRRLFFGSGTQLSVL.